The clone carrying this T cell receptor beta chain was observed once. This sample is drawn from a study of cytomegalovirus exposure and HLA in healthy donors. PCR involved 60 Vbeta and 13 Jbeta primers. In the original analysis: Approximately 11 million shared chains were among roughly 81 million unique TCR beta chains counted in a later analysis. Generated by immunoSEQ multiplex PCR, the TCRdb table keeps only in-frame clones and is missing some. V, J and clone size derive from that table, while D and trimming were established from the DNA sequence. The table lists about 140,000 clones, 70% to 80% of them singletons, with over 2% in the top ten. Per germline, CDR1 MDHEN and CDR2 SYDVKM. Trimming shortened V by 2 bases and J by 0 bases, and 13 bases separated the two germline ends. CDR3 length: 17 amino acids.

The genes are TRBV28 and TRBJ2-2; unclear D gene. The sample comprised PBMCs. This TCR was sampled from a man between 25 and 39 years old in good health and CMV-seronegative. CDR3 sequence (DNA): TGTGCCAGCAGTTTAGAGGTTAACCTACCGAACACCGGGGAGCTGTTTTTT. Its protein is CASSLEVNLPNTGELFF.